This TCR beta chain was sequenced during a study of human T cells and chemical hapten exposure. TCRdb used MiXCR to reprocess the RACE reads, holding one entry per CDR3 protein. The table has approximately 80,000 distinct CDR3 sequences, about 10% seen once. The CDR3 is made up of 13 amino acids. The V end was cut by 6 bases, the J end by 0 bases, with 8 bases between. Per the germline V gene, CDR1 is SQVTM and CDR2 is ANQGSEA. As to time point: patch test 3, about 24 weeks after DPC sensitization. Stated treatment: therapeutic diphenylcyclopropenone sensitization with weekly scalp DPC. This receptor was obtained from a woman between 45 and 65 years old with alopecia areata. Some clones in this sample may be carry-over from other donors' samples. The chain recombines TRBV29-1 with TRBJ2-2; a possible D gene is TRBD1 (5 bases). Specimen: whole blood, collected in connection with sensitization to the hapten diphenylcyclopropenone (DPC). CDR3 coding DNA: TGCAGCGTCCGGACACCGAACACCGGGGAGCTGTTTTTT. This gives the protein CSVRTPNTGELFF.